The 32 T cell receptor beta chains reported below all come from one sample, sequenced in a study of T cell changes during pregnancy in multiple sclerosis. Profiled with immunoSEQ multiplex PCR; TCRdb holds only in-frame clones, not every one. Among under 70,000 clones listed, about nine tenths were seen once. The source was CD4+ T cells from peripheral blood mononuclear cells, collected in the first trimester of pregnancy. These receptor sequences come from a female donor with multiple sclerosis, enrolled in a pregnancy study.

The chain is built from TRBV7-9 and TRBJ1-3; the match to TRBD1 covers 9 bases. The CDR3 extends over 15 amino acids. Germline lookup yields CDR1 SEHNR and CDR2 FQNEAQ (reference sequence). Losses at the gene ends were 5 bases for V and 7 bases for J; bases not matched to a gene: 9. The CDR3 nucleotides read TGTGCCAGCAGCCTAGGGGGACAGGGACGGAACACCATATATTTT. Amino acids: CASSLGGQGRNTIYF. Complete variable domain (other parts from reference TRBV7-9 and TRBJ1-3): DTGVSQNPRHKITKRGQNVTFRCDPISEHNRLYWYRQTLGQGPEFLTYFQNEAQLEKSRLLSDRFSAERPKGSFSTLEIQRTEQGDSAMYLCASSLGGQGRNTIYFGEGSWLTVV.

This clone was detected only once. The chain uses TRBV7-3 and TRBJ2-3, with D possibly TRBD1 on 7 matching bases. Trimming took off 2 bases at V and 3 bases at J, with 12 bases between the two ends. Germline V CDR1 and CDR2: SGHTA, FQGTGA. The CDR3 extends over 15 amino acids. The CDR3 here is CASSLGGGATDTQYF. CDR3 DNA: TGTGCCAGCAGCTTAGGAGGGGGCGCTACAGATACGCAGTATTTT.

This chain connects TRBV7-3 to TRBJ2-5; TRBD2 agrees at 8 bases. The V gene end was trimmed by 5 bases and the J gene end by 2 bases; junction bases not matched to a gene: 7. CDR1 is SGHTA, CDR2 FQGTGA, per germline. The CDR3 contains 15 residues. The CDR3 DNA reads as TGTGCCAGCAGCCCGGGGGCGGGGGGACAAGAGACCCAGTACTTC. Translated: CASSPGAGGQETQYF.

This clone appeared a single time. The V call is TRBV9, the J call TRBJ2-7; D unresolved. Trimming took 4 bases from V and 4 from J, leaving 15 bases between them. Germline values: CDR1 SGDLS, CDR2 YYNGEE. The length of the CDR3 is 14 residues. CDR3 residues: CASSPLVAPYEQYF. In nucleotides, the CDR3 is TGTGCCAGCAGCCCCCTCGTAGCTCCTTACGAGCAGTACTTC.

The chain links TRBV11-1 to TRBJ2-7; TRBD2 might be the D (5 bases). The V and J ends lost 3 bases and 2 bases respectively, with 11 bases between them. Germline CDR1 is SGHAT and CDR2 is FQDESV (reference sequence). There are 14 residues in the CDR3. In nucleotides, the CDR3 is TGTGCCAGCAGCTTTCAAGGGAGAGCCTACGAGCAGTACTTC. Protein product: CASSFQGRAYEQYF.

The rearrangement joins TRBV2 to TRBJ1-1; D might be TRBD1 (6 bases). Germline CDR1 is SNHLY and CDR2 is FYNNEI. With 9 bases removed from V and 5 bases from J, the gap between germline ends came to 19 bases. CDR3 size: 14 residues. CDR3 region: CASGGIARGTEAFF. In DNA form, the CDR3 reads TGTGCCAGTGGGGGCATCGCCAGGGGTACTGAAGCTTTCTTT.

The chain is built from TRBV19 and TRBJ1-1; TRBD1 matches 8 bases. After removal of 6 bases from V and 3 bases from J, the junction contained 6 bases not matched to a gene. From germline, CDR1 is LNHDA and CDR2 SQIVND (reference sequence). This CDR3 is 14 amino acids long. The CDR3 DNA follows: TGTGCCAGTAGCAGACAGGGGCAAGACACTGAAGCTTTCTTT. Encoded protein: CASSRQGQDTEAFF.

Of note for this clone: This sequence may be a read error, since a much larger clone differs from it by one base. The rearrangement joins TRBV14 to TRBJ1-3; 7 nucleotides align to TRBD1. CDR3 length: 15 residues. From germline, CDR1 is SGHDN and CDR2 FVKESK. CDR3 DNA: TGTGCCAGCAGTCAGTACAGGGGCTCTGGAAACACCACATATTTT. It translates to CASSQYRGSGNTTYF.

The chain joins TRBV6-6 to TRBJ1-1; D unclear. Germline V gene lookup returns CDR1 MNHNY and CDR2 SVGAGI (reference sequence). Trimming pared 2 bases from V and 0 bases from J, leaving 4 bases between. This CDR3 contains 13 residues. The DNA for the CDR3 is TGTGCCAGCAGTTACGGCATGAACACTGAAGCTTTCTTT. Translation gives CASSYGMNTEAFF.

V gene TRBV7-3 combines with J gene TRBJ2-7, with D possibly being TRBD1 (5 bases). Between the trimmed V and J ends, which lost 5 bases and 3 bases, there was a span of 17 bases. Germline CDR1 SGHTA, CDR2 FQGTGA. CDR3 length: 15 amino acids. The CDR3 coding sequence is TGTGCCAGCAGCGCCGCAGGGAAGCCGAACTACGAGCAGTACTTC. Translation: CASSAAGKPNYEQYF.

This sequence joins TRBV29-1 and TRBJ1-5; TRBD1 aligns across 9 bases. V lost 6 bases to trimming and J lost 4 bases; unmatched junction nucleotides: 7. Per the germline V gene, CDR1 is SQVTM and CDR2 is ANQGSEA. CDR3 length: 14 residues. CDR3 sequence reads: CSVSWGTGNQPQHF. The CDR3 nucleotides read TGCAGCGTCTCCTGGGGGACAGGGAATCAGCCCCAGCATTTT.

The chain is built from TRBV5-4 and TRBJ2-3; no definite D call. Germline assignment: CDR1 SGHNT and CDR2 YYREEE (reference sequence). The CDR3 has 13 residues. V was trimmed by 0 bases and J by 2 bases, leaving 4 bases between them. The CDR3 loop is CASSLADTDTQYF. The CDR3 nucleotides read TGTGCCAGCAGCTTGGCAGACACAGATACGCAGTATTTT. The full variable domain, its missing parts supplied by reference TRBV5-4 and TRBJ2-3, is ETGVTQSPTHLIKTRGQQVTLRCSSQSGHNTVSWYQQALGQGPQFIFQYYREEENGRGNFPPRFSGLQFPNYSSELNVNALELDDSALYLCASSLADTDTQYFGPGTRLTVL.

This clone was observed once. This chain connects TRBV9 to TRBJ2-3; 7 bases are shared with TRBD2. The CDR3 length is 15 residues. The germline gives CDR1 SGDLS, CDR2 YYNGEE. Germline trimming cut 3 bases from V and 3 bases from J; bases unmatched to any gene: 7. The CDR3 loop reads CASSASGVGTDTQYF. In nucleotides, the CDR3 is TGTGCCAGCAGCGCGAGCGGGGTGGGTACAGATACGCAGTATTTT.

CDR3 bases: TGTGCCAGCAGCCTAGGACTAGCGGGGATCACCGGGGAGCTGTTTTTT. Its translation: CASSLGLAGITGELFF. J is TRBJ2-2 and V is TRBV7-3, with 12 nucleotides matching TRBD2. Trimming removed 5 bases from V and 4 bases from J; junction bases left unmatched: 5. The V gene's germline CDR1 is SGHTA and CDR2 FQGTGA. The CDR3 has 16 amino acids.

The rearrangement uses TRBV9 and TRBJ2-6, with TRBD1 as a possible D gene (6 bases). Trimming left V 4 bases short and J 0 bases short, with 17 bases between. The length of the CDR3 is 18 residues. CDR1 is SGDLS and CDR2 is YYNGEE in the germline V gene. CDR3 bases: TGTGCCAGCAGCCCTCGGACAGTTCAACTCTCTGGGGCCAACGTCCTGACTTTC. Its protein is CASSPRTVQLSGANVLTF. Full variable domain (missing parts from reference TRBV9 and TRBJ2-6): DSGVTQTPKHLITATGQRVTLRCSPRSGDLSVYWYQQSLDQGLQFLIQYYNGEERAKGNILERFSAQQFPDLHSELNLSSLELGDSALYFCASSPRTVQLSGANVLTFGAGSRLTVL.

The V gene is TRBV14, the J gene TRBJ2-2; TRBD1 matches at 8 bases. Germline-derived CDR1 and CDR2 are SGHDN and FVKESK. CDR3 length: 16 residues. The V gene end was trimmed by 2 bases and the J gene end by 1 base; junction bases not matched to a gene: 3. The CDR3 DNA reads as TGTGCCAGCAGCCAACAGGGGACAGGGAACACCGGGGAGCTGTTTTTT. It is translated as CASSQQGTGNTGELFF. The complete variable domain, with remaining parts taken from reference TRBV14 and TRBJ2-2, reads EAGVTQFPSHSVIEKGQTVTLRCDPISGHDNLYWYRRVMGKEIKFLLHFVKESKQDESGMPNNRFLAERTGGTYSTLKVQPAELEDSGVYFCASSQQGTGNTGELFFGEGSRLTVL.

With respect to this clone: The junction departs from the called germline gene at one end, perhaps through a read error. Different DNA sequences within this sample yield the same CDR3. The V call is TRBV29-1, the J call TRBJ2-3; 9 bases match TRBD2. The length of the CDR3 is 11 residues. Germline CDR1 and CDR2: SQVTM and ANQGSEA. The chain's CDR3 is CSELAGYTQYF. CDR3 in DNA: TGCAGCGAGCTAGCGGGGTATACGCAGTACTTT.

The chain has TRBV6-5 and TRBJ1-2; D is possibly TRBD1 (5 bases). The germline gives CDR1 MNHEY, CDR2 SVGAGI. The V and J ends lost 6 bases and 2 bases respectively, with 13 bases between them. The CDR3 is 14 residues long. The DNA of the CDR3 is TGTGCCAGCAGAAGGACGGGGGGGAACTATGGCTACACCTTC. Amino acids: CASRRTGGNYGYTF.

This chain joins TRBV9 and TRBJ1-5; no firm D call. With 4 bases removed from V and 5 bases from J, the gap between germline ends came to 10 bases. Germline loops: CDR1 SGDLS, CDR2 YYNGEE. This CDR3 is built from 13 residues. CDR3: CASSPREDQPQHF. CDR3 nucleotide sequence: TGTGCCAGCAGCCCCCGGGAGGATCAGCCCCAGCATTTT.

The chain combines TRBV7-9 with TRBJ2-5, with 10 bases matching TRBD2. V lost 5 bases, J lost 0 bases, and 6 bases stayed unmatched. Germline V lookup: CDR1 SEHNR, CDR2 FQNEAQ (reference sequence). This CDR3 comprises 16 residues. CDR3 protein: CASSPGLAGDQETQYF. The CDR3 coding sequence is TGTGCCAGCAGCCCGGGTCTAGCGGGGGACCAAGAGACCCAGTACTTC.

This chain connects TRBV5-1 to TRBJ2-3, with D possibly being TRBD1 (6 bases). V was pared by 2 bases and J by 1 base, with 11 bases between. Germline CDR1 is SGHRS and CDR2 is YFSETQ. CDR3 length: 15 amino acids. The CDR3 region has the DNA TGCGCCAGCAGCTTTATCGGACAGCGCACAGATACGCAGTATTTT. Amino acid sequence: CASSFIGQRTDTQYF.

V gene TRBV5-3 combines with J gene TRBJ1-2; TRBD1 agrees at 9 bases. TRBV5-3 is given ORF status, its function remaining uncertain. The CDR3 consists of 15 residues. After removal of 4 bases from V and 5 bases from J, the junction contained 9 bases not matched to a gene. This CDR3 is CARSKGQGSTYGYTF. The CDR3 DNA reads as TGTGCCAGAAGCAAAGGACAGGGGTCGACATATGGCTACACCTTC.

CDR3 nucleotide sequence: TGTGCCTGGACCGACAGGGTAGATTCACCCCTCCACTTT. Translation gives CAWTDRVDSPLHF. The rearrangement joins TRBV30 to TRBJ1-6; 7 bases are shared with TRBD1. This CDR3 contains 13 residues. Germline-derived CDR1 and CDR2 are GTSNPN and SVGIG (reference sequence). V lost 4 bases to trimming and J lost 8 bases; unmatched junction nucleotides: 5.

V is TRBV11-2 and J is TRBJ2-7; possibly TRBD1 for D (5 bases). The germline CDR1 and CDR2 sequences are SGHAT and FQNNGV. V lost 0 bases to trimming and J lost 1 base, with 7 bases between them. There are 14 residues in the CDR3. The CDR3 DNA reads as TGTGCCAGCAGCTTAGACCAGGGATCCTACGAGCAGTACTTC. Its protein is CASSLDQGSYEQYF.

The chain recombines TRBV2 with TRBJ1-2, with D tentatively TRBD1 (5 bases). Germline CDR1 reads SNHLY; CDR2 reads FYNNEI. V lost 6 bases and J 8 bases, leaving 19 bases between the germline ends. The CDR3 runs 14 residues. The CDR3 loop reads CASRTQTAEYGYTF. The CDR3 DNA reads TGTGCCAGCAGGACCCAGACAGCTGAGTACGGCTACACCTTC.

The chain combines TRBV18 with TRBJ2-5, with 7 bases lining up with TRBD1. Germline values: CDR1 KGHSH, CDR2 LQKENI. This CDR3 spans 16 amino acids. V was pared by 4 bases and J by 4 bases, with 12 bases of the junction left unmatched. CDR3 loop: CASSLQRGPEAETQYF. The CDR3 nucleotides read TGTGCCAGCTCACTCCAGAGGGGGCCGGAGGCAGAGACCCAGTACTTC.

This clone was counted a single time. V gene TRBV7-2 combines with J gene TRBJ1-2; D is unresolved. CDR1 and CDR2 (germline): SGHTA, FQGNSA. The germline V and J ends were trimmed by 5 bases and 0 bases, with 13 bases remaining between them. This CDR3 region has 15 residues. The CDR3 sequence is CASSRAENANYGYTF. Written as DNA, the CDR3 is TGTGCCAGCAGCCGAGCTGAAAATGCTAACTATGGCTACACCTTC.

The V gene is TRBV7-9, the J gene TRBJ1-2, with 10 nucleotides matching TRBD1. The J segment lost 4 bases and the V segment lost 5 bases, leaving 7 bases of the junction unmatched. The germline V gene has CDR1 SEHNR and CDR2 FQNEAQ (reference sequence). The CDR3 has 15 residues. The CDR3 coding sequence is TGTGCCAGCAGCGGGGACAGGGGAAGGGTCTATGGCTACACCTTC. This codes for CASSGDRGRVYGYTF.

The rearrangement uses TRBV19 and TRBJ2-5, with TRBD1 matching 8 bases. This CDR3 has 15 residues. Germline loops: CDR1 LNHDA, CDR2 SQIVND (reference sequence). The junction had 12 bases not matched to a gene; V was cut back by 6 bases and J by 6 bases. DNA of the CDR3: TGTGCCAGTAGGTCTGACAGGGGTCTTGCGAAGACCCAGTACTTC. The encoded protein is CASRSDRGLAKTQYF.

The rearrangement links TRBV7-3 to TRBJ1-5; D uncertain. The germline gives CDR1 SGHTA, CDR2 FQGTGA. This CDR3 has 14 amino acids. V dropped 1 base and J dropped 7 bases, with 11 bases sitting between them. The CDR3 DNA is TGTGCCAGCAGCTTAATCGCCGGTAACCAGCCCCAGCATTTT. This codes for CASSLIAGNQPQHF.

The chain has TRBV15 and TRBJ2-5; 7 positions match TRBD1. Per germline, CDR1 LNHNV and CDR2 YYDKDF (reference sequence). V was pared by 5 bases and J by 4 bases, with 10 bases of the junction left unmatched. This CDR3 is 15 amino acids long. CDR3 in DNA: TGTGCCACCAGCGCTCGGACAGGAAAACGAGAGACCCAGTACTTC. This encodes CATSARTGKRETQYF.

V and J are TRBV5-6 and TRBJ1-2, with 8 bases fitting TRBD1. V trimming: 2 bases; J trimming: 2 bases; junction bases outside the gene matches: 5. CDR1 is SGHDT and CDR2 is YYEEEE in the germline V gene. The CDR3 runs to 15 residues. CDR3 loop: CASSFRQGSNYGYTF. The DNA of the CDR3 is TGTGCCAGCAGCTTTAGACAGGGGTCGAACTATGGCTACACCTTC. The whole variable domain, remainder taken from reference TRBV5-6 and TRBJ1-2, is DAGVTQSPTHLIKTRGQQVTLRCSPKSGHDTVSWYQQALGQGPQFIFQYYEEEERQRGNFPDRFSGHQFPNYSSELNVNALLLGDSALYLCASSFRQGSNYGYTFGSGTRLTVV.